This T cell receptor beta chain was observed in a study of vaccination and CD4 T cells after COVID-19. The Oncomine TCR Beta short-read assay sequenced DNA from cultured CD4+ T cells. TCRdb reprocessed the PCR reads with MiXCR, giving one entry per CDR3 protein. This sample has about 5,600 distinct CDR3 sequences, with about 48% found just once. As to this clonotype: What it binds is not known.

Treatment specified: roughly ten-day PBMC culture with coronavirus spike peptide pools or control peptides (ViraFEST assay). The unexposed donor's CD4+ T cells were collected before the COVID-19 pandemic (2011-2018). Germline V gene sequence: CDR1 SQVTM, CDR2 ANQGSEA. The CDR3 covers 12 residues. Trimming cost V 6 bases and J 10 bases; bases outside gene matches: 8. The sequenced material came from CD4+ T cells from blood, cultured in vitro. The rearrangement uses TRBV29-1 and TRBJ1-1; 10 nucleotides line up with TRBD1. The sequence was obtained from a human donor in good health. Here the CDR3 reads CSVGQRTGGAFF. The CDR3, as DNA: TGCAGCGTAGGTCAAAGGACAGGGGGAGCTTTCTTT.